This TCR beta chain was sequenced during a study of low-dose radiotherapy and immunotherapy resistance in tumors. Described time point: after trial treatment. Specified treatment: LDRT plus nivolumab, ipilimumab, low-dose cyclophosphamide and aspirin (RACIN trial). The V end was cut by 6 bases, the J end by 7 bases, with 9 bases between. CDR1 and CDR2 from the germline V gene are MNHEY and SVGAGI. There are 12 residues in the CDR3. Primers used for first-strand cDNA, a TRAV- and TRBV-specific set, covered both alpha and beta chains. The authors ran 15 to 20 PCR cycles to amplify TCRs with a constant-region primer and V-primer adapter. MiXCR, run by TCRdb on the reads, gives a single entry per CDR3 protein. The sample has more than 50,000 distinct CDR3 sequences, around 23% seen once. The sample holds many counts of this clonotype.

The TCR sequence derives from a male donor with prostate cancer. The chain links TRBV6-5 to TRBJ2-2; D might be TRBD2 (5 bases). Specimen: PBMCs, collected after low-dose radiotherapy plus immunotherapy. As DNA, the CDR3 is TGTGCCAGCAGGGACTCGGGCGGGGAGCTGTTTTTT. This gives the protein CASRDSGGELFF.